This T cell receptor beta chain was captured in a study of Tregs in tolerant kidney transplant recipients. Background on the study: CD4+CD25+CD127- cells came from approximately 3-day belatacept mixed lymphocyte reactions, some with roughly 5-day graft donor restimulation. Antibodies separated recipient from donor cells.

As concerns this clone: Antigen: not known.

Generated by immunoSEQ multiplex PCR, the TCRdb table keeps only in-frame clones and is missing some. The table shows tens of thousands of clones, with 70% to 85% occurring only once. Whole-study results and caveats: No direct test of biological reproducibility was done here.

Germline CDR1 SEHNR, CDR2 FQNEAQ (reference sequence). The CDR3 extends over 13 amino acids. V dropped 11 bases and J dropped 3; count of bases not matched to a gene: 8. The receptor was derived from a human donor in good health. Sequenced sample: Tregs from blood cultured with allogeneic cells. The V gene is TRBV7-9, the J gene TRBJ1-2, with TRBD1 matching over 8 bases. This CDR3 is CAESDREDYGYTF. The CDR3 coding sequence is TGTGCCGAATCGGACAGGGAGGACTATGGCTACACCTTC.